The 17 T cell receptor beta chains below were found in one sample sequenced in a study of CD8 T cells in Susac syndrome. It was with random hexamers that roughly 0.5 to 1 ug RNA was reverse transcribed. TCRdb independently ran MiXCR on the immunoSEQ multiplex PCR reads; one entry per CDR3 protein. This table has 150,000 to 190,000 distinct CDR3 sequences, roughly 94% appearing once. Specimen: CD8+ T cells from PBMCs. The receptor set was obtained from a human donor with multiple sclerosis.

CDR3 region: CASRYQGTEAFF. The CDR3 DNA follows: TGTGCCAGCAGGTATCAGGGTACCGAAGCTTTCTTT. The V gene is TRBV2, the J gene TRBJ1-1; weak D call: TRBD1 (5 bases). This CDR3 comprises 12 residues. From germline, CDR1 is SNHLY and CDR2 FYNNEI. Trimming removed 6 bases at V and 8 bases at J, with 13 bases between. The full variable domain, with the rest looked up from reference TRBV2 and TRBJ1-1, is EPEVTQTPSHQVTQMGQEVILRCVPISNHLYFYWYRQILGQKVEFLVSFYNNEISEKSEIFDDQFSVERPDGSNFTLKIRSTKLEDSAMYFCASRYQGTEAFFGQGTRLTVV.

Notes on this clonotype: The germline gene is not matched at one end of the junction; a read error may be the cause. CDR3 in amino acids: CASSTTGTRKLNEQLF. DNA for the CDR3: TGTGCCAGCAGCACTACCGGGACTAGGAAATTAAATGAGCAGCTCTTC. V usage is TRBV7-9 and J usage is TRBJ2-1; 8 nucleotides match TRBD2. There are 16 residues in the CDR3. CDR1 is SEHNR, CDR2 FQNEAQ, per germline (reference sequence).

The chain joins TRBV9 to TRBJ1-2, with D perhaps matching TRBD1 (5 bases). Trimming cost V 8 bases and J 8 bases, with 16 bases left between them. The CDR3 totals 12 residues. Germline lookup yields CDR1 SGDLS and CDR2 YYNGEE. The CDR3 DNA is TGTGCCAGTGGGGCAGGGAGCTTGGGCTACACCTTC. Amino acid sequence: CASGAGSLGYTF.

The genes are TRBV13 and TRBJ2-1; the D is unclear. Trimming removed 2 bases at V and 7 bases at J, with 9 bases between. From germline, CDR1 is PRHDT and CDR2 FYEKMQ (reference sequence). This CDR3 is 13 amino acids long. CDR3 residues: CASSLRLLNEQFF. CDR3 DNA sequence: TGTGCCAGCAGCTTAAGGCTTTTGAATGAGCAGTTCTTC.

CDR3 nucleotide sequence: TGTGCCAGCAGCCCCCCGGAGCAGTACTTC. It specifies CASSPPEQYF. This chain uses TRBV9 with TRBJ2-7; D unclear. This CDR3 spans 10 amino acids. Germline lookup yields CDR1 SGDLS and CDR2 YYNGEE. V lost 4 bases and J 7 bases, leaving 6 bases between the germline ends.

This chain connects TRBV24-1 to TRBJ2-1; 13 bases are a match to TRBD2. The CDR3 is made up of 13 amino acids. Germline V gene sequence: CDR1 KGHDR, CDR2 SFDVKD. The V and J ends lost 9 bases and 7 bases, in that order; junction bases with no gene match: 2. CDR3 loop: CATGTSGNNEQFF. CDR3 DNA: TGTGCCACCGGGACTAGCGGGAATAATGAGCAGTTCTTC.

This clonotype is a singleton in its sample. The rearrangement uses TRBV14 and TRBJ1-1; D gene uncertain. V was trimmed by 3 bases and J by 11 bases, leaving 10 bases between them. The germline CDR1 and CDR2 sequences are SGHDN and FVKESK. This CDR3 region has 11 residues. CDR3: CASSHRSEAFF. The CDR3 DNA sequence: TGTGCCAGCAGCCACCGCAGCGAGGCTTTCTTT.

The CDR3 loop reads CASSPTLRSTDTQYF. CDR3 bases: TGTGCCAGTAGCCCTACACTTAGAAGCACAGATACGCAGTATTTT. J is TRBJ2-3 and V is TRBV27; D uncertain. The CDR3 is made up of 15 amino acids. Germline lookup yields CDR1 MNHEY and CDR2 SMNVEV (reference sequence). Trimming removed 9 bases at V and 0 bases at J, with 16 bases between.

This clonotype appeared a few times. V and J are TRBV20-1 and TRBJ1-5; 9 positions match TRBD1. The CDR3 sequence is 13 residues long. Germline lookup yields CDR1 DFQATT and CDR2 SNEGSKA (reference sequence). V shed 3 bases and J 7 bases; nucleotides not matched to a gene: 4. Here the CDR3 reads CSARDRGRQPQHF. As DNA, the CDR3 is TGCAGTGCTAGGGACAGGGGTCGGCAGCCCCAGCATTTT.

The chain employs TRBV20-1 and TRBJ2-7, with unresolved D. Germline V lookup: CDR1 DFQATT, CDR2 SNEGSKA (reference sequence). V lost 0 bases and J lost 1, with 10 bases in between. The CDR3 loop spans 14 amino acids. CDR3 coding DNA: TGCAGTGCTAGAGATGGTGGCATATCCTACGAGCAGTACTTC. It specifies CSARDGGISYEQYF.

J is TRBJ2-5 and V is TRBV15; no firm D call. CDR3 size: 13 residues. V was cut by 7 bases and J by 0 bases, with 9 bases left in between. The V gene's germline CDR1 is LNHNV and CDR2 YYDKDF (reference sequence). CDR3 sequence reads: CATTRGNQETQYF. The CDR3 nucleotides are TGTGCCACCACACGAGGCAACCAAGAGACCCAGTACTTC.

This clonotype has only one observation. The rearrangement uses TRBV9 and TRBJ1-1; maybe TRBD1 (6 bases). The CDR3 sequence is 16 residues long. Deletions cut 0 bases from V and 2 bases from J, with 14 bases between. Germline assignment: CDR1 SGDLS and CDR2 YYNGEE. The CDR3 here is CASSVVRRGDNTEAFF. CDR3 in DNA: TGTGCCAGCAGCGTAGTTCGCAGGGGAGACAACACTGAAGCTTTCTTT.

The chain couples TRBV27 to TRBJ1-5; possibly TRBD1 for D (5 bases). This CDR3 region has 14 residues. With 2 bases removed from V and 2 bases from J, the gap between germline ends came to 7 bases. Germline V gives CDR1 MNHEY, CDR2 SMNVEV (reference sequence). CDR3 loop: CASSLRDGNQPQHF. CDR3 bases: TGTGCCAGCAGTTTACGGGACGGCAATCAGCCCCAGCATTTT.

The chain is built from TRBV6-1 and TRBJ2-3; tentatively, D is TRBD2 (7 bases). Germline CDR1 is MNHNS and CDR2 is SASEGT. The length of the CDR3 is 17 residues. V lost 8 bases, J lost 0 bases, and 21 bases lay in between. The CDR3 here is CASPPAGAIPSTDTQYF. The CDR3 region has the DNA TGTGCCAGCCCTCCCGCGGGGGCCATACCGAGCACAGATACGCAGTATTTT.

The chain carries TRBV13 and TRBJ1-1; 7 bases line up with TRBD1. J was trimmed by 6 bases and V by 6 bases; bases with no gene match: 10. The CDR3 has 14 amino acids. Germline V lookup: CDR1 PRHDT, CDR2 FYEKMQ (reference sequence). This CDR3 reads CASSSGGISSEAFF. In DNA form, the CDR3 reads TGTGCCAGCAGTTCAGGGGGAATTAGCTCTGAAGCTTTCTTT.

The chain has TRBV20-1 and TRBJ1-5; D ambiguous. CDR3 length equals 12 residues. Looked up from germline, CDR1 is DFQATT and CDR2 is SNEGSKA (reference sequence). With 7 bases removed from V and 3 bases from J, the gap between germline ends came to 10 bases. The CDR3 DNA reads as TGCAGTGTACGGGTCTACAATCAGCCCCAGCATTTT. This codes for CSVRVYNQPQHF.

The genes are TRBV20-1 and TRBJ2-7; 11 bases match TRBD2. This CDR3 has 14 amino acids. Germline lookup yields CDR1 DFQATT and CDR2 SNEGSKA (reference sequence). V trimming: 3 bases; J trimming: 2 bases; junction bases outside the gene matches: 3. In DNA, the CDR3 is TGCAGTGCTAGGGGACTAGCGGACACCTACGAGCAGTACTTC. It codes for CSARGLADTYEQYF.